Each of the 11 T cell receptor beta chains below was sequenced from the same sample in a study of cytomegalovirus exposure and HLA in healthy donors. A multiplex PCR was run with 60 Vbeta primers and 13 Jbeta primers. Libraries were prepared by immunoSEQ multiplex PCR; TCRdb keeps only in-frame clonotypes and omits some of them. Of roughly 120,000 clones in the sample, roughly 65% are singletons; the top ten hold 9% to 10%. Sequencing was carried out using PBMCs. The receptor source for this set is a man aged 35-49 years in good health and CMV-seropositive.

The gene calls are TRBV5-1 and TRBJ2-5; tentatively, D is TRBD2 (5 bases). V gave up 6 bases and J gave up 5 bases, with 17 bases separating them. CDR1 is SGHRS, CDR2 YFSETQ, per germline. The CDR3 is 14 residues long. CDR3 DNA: TGCGCCAGCACCATCGGGGTACACGGGGAGACCCAGTACTTC. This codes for CASTIGVHGETQYF.

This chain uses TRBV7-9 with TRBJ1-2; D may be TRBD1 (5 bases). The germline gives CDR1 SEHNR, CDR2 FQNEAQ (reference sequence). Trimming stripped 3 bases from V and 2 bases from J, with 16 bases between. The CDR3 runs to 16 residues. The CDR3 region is CASSFGREWLNYGYTF. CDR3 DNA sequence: TGTGCCAGCAGCTTCGGCAGGGAATGGCTAAACTATGGCTACACCTTC. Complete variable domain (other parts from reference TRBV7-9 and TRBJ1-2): DTGVSQNPRHKITKRGQNVTFRCDPISEHNRLYWYRQTLGQGPEFLTYFQNEAQLEKSRLLSDRFSAERPKGSFSTLEIQRTEQGDSAMYLCASSFGREWLNYGYTFGSGTRLTVV.

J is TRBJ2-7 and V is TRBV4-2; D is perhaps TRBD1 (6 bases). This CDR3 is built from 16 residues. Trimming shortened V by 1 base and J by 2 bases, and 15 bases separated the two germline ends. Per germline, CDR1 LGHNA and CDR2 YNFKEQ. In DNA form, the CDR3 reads TGTGCCAGCAGCCAAGGCAGGAAACAGGGAACCTACGAGCAGTACTTC. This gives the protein CASSQGRKQGTYEQYF.

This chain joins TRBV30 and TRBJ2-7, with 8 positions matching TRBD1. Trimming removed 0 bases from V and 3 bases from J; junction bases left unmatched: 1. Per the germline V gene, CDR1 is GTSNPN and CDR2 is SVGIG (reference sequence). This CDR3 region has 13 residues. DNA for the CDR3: TGTGCCTGGAGTGTACAGGGGGTCTACGAGCAGTACTTC. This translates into CAWSVQGVYEQYF.

CDR3 coding DNA: TGTGCCAGCAGCTTGTCGGATACGCAGTATTTT. It specifies CASSLSDTQYF. V gene TRBV7-9 combines with J gene TRBJ2-3; no definite D call. The CDR3 is made up of 11 amino acids. Trimming took 3 bases from V and 6 from J, leaving 4 bases between them. From germline, CDR1 is SEHNR and CDR2 FQNEAQ (reference sequence).

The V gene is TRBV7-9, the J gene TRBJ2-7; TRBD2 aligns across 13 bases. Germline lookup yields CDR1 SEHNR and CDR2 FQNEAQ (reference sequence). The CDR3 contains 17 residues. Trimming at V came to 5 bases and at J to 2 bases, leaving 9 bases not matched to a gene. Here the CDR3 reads CASSRAGTSGKTYEQYF. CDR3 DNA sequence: TGTGCCAGCAGCCGAGCCGGGACTAGCGGGAAAACCTACGAGCAGTACTTC.

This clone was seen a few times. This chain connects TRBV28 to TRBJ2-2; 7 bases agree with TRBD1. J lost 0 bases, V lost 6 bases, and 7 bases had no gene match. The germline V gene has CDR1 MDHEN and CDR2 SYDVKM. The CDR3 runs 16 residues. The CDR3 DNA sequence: TGTGCCAGCAGCCCCGCCGGACAGGCGAACACCGGGGAGCTGTTTTTT. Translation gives CASSPAGQANTGELFF.

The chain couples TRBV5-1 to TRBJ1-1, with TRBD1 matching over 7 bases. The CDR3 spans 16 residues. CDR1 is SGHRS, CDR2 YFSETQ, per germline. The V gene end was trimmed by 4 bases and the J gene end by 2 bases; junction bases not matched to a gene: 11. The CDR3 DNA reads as TGCGCCAGCAGCGACAGGGTTTTGGGTGAAAACACTGAAGCTTTCTTT. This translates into CASSDRVLGENTEAFF.

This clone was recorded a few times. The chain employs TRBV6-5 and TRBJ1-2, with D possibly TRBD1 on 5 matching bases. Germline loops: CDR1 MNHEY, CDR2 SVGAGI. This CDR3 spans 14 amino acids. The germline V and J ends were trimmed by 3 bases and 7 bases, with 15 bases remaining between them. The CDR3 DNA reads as TGTGCCAGCAGTTATATGGGGGGTGGCGGTGGCTACACCTTC. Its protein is CASSYMGGGGGYTF.

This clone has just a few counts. In nucleotides, the CDR3 is TGTGCCAGCAGTAACTACAGGGTTGGGGAGACCCAGTACTTC. Its translation: CASSNYRVGETQYF. This chain links TRBV27 with TRBJ2-5; weak D call: TRBD1 (6 bases). CDR1 MNHEY and CDR2 SMNVEV come from the germline V gene (reference sequence). The CDR3 sequence is 14 residues long. V lost 5 bases and J 5 bases, leaving 15 bases between the germline ends.

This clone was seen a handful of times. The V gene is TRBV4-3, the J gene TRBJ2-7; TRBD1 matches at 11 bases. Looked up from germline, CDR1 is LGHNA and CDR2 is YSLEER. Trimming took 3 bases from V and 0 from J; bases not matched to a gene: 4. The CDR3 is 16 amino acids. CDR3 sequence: CASSQWDRGNSYEQYF. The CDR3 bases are TGCGCCAGCAGCCAGTGGGACAGGGGGAACTCCTACGAGCAGTACTTC.